This TCR beta chain was profiled in a study of blood T cell repertoires in COVID-19. Study information: PBMCs, B-cell-depleted T cells, or T cells were the source of the cDNA or gDNA that made up the material.

A Seattle source enrolled patients during active infection and followed them longitudinally. In the authors' methods: Amplification of reference gene primers was used by the study to estimate nucleated cell counts. Profiled with immunoSEQ multiplex PCR; TCRdb holds only in-frame clones, not every one. V, J and clone size reflect that table, while D and trimming were determined from the DNA. In the table there are roughly 250,000 clones, about 85% of which are singletons. The TCR originated in a human donor with COVID-19, enrolled during active disease. The donor label of this sample is uncertain. Sequences were obtained from peripheral blood.

Written as DNA, the CDR3 is TGCGCCAGCAGTGAGTTGGGGACAGAGGTTGAAAAACTGTTTTTT. Translation: CASSELGTEVEKLFF. The gene calls are TRBV10-2 and TRBJ1-4; 7 bases line up with TRBD1. Per germline, CDR1 WSHSY and CDR2 SAAADI. This CDR3 comprises 15 residues. V was clipped by 1 base and J by 7 bases; unmatched bases: 6.